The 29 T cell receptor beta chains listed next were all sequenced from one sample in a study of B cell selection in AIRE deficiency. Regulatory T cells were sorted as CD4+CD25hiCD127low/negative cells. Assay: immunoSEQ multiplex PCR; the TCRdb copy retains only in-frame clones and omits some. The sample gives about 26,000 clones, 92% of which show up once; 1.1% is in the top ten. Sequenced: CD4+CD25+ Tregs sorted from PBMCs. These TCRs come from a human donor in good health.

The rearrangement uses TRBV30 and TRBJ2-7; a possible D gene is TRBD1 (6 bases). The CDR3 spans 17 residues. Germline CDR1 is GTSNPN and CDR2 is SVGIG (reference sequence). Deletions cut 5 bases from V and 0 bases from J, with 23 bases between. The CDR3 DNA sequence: TGTGCCTGGGAAGGGGGAGCATACACCGGAAGCTCCTACGAGCAGTACTTC. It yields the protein CAWEGGAYTGSSYEQYF. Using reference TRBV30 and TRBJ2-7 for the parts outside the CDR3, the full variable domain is SQTIHQWPATLVQPVGSPLSLECTVEGTSNPNLYWYRQAAGRGLQLLFYSVGIGQISSEVPQNLSASRPQDRQFILSSKKLLLSDSGFYLCAWEGGAYTGSSYEQYFGPGTRLTVT.

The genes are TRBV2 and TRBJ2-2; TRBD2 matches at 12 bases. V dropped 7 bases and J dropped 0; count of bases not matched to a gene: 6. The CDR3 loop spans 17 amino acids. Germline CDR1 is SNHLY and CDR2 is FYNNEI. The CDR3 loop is CASTPTSGGANTGELFF. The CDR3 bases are TGTGCCAGCACTCCGACTAGCGGGGGCGCGAACACCGGGGAGCTGTTTTTT.

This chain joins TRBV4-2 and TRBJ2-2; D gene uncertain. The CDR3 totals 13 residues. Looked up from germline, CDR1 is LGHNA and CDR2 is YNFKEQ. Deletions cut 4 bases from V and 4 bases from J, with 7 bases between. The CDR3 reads CASSLQGTGELFF. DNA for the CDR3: TGTGCCAGCAGCCTTCAAGGCACCGGGGAGCTGTTTTTT.

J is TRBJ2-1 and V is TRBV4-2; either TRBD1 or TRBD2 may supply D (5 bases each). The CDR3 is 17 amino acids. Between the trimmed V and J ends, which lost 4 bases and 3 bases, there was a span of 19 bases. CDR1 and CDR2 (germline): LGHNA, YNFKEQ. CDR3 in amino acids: CASSLSAGTILYNEQFF. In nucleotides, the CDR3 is TGTGCCAGCAGCCTTTCCGCCGGGACGATCCTCTACAATGAGCAGTTCTTC.

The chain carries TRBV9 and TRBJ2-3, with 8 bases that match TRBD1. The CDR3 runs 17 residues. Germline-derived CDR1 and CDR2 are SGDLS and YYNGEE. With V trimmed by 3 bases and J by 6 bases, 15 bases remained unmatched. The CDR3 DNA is TGTGCCAGCAGCGCGCCCTTGGGGACAGGACCCCCCGATACGCAGTATTTT. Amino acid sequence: CASSAPLGTGPPDTQYF.

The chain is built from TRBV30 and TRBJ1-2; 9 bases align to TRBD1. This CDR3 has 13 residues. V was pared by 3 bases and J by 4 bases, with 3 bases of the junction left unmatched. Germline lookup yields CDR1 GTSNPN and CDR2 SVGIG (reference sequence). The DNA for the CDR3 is TGTGCCTGGAGGGGACAGGGACCCTATGGCTACACCTTC. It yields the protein CAWRGQGPYGYTF. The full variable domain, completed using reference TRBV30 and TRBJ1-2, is SQTIHQWPATLVQPVGSPLSLECTVEGTSNPNLYWYRQAAGRGLQLLFYSVGIGQISSEVPQNLSASRPQDRQFILSSKKLLLSDSGFYLCAWRGQGPYGYTFGSGTRLTVV.

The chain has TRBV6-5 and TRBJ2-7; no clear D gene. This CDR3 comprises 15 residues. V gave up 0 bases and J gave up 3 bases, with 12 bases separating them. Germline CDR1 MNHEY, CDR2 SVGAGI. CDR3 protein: CASSYSPYFSYEQYF. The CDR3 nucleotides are TGTGCCAGCAGTTACTCGCCCTATTTCAGCTACGAGCAGTACTTC.

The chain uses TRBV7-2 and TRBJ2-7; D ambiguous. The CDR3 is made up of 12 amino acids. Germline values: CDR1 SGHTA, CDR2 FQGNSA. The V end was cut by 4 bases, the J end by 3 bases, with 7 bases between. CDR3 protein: CASSSNNYEQYF. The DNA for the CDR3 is TGTGCCAGCAGCTCAAACAACTACGAGCAGTACTTC.

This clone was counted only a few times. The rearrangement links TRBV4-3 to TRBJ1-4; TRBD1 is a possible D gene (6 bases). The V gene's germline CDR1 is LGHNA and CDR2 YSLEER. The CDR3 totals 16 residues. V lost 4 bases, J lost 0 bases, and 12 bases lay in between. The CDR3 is CASSRDRRTTNEKLFF. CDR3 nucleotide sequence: TGCGCCAGCAGCCGCGACAGGAGAACAACTAATGAAAAACTGTTTTTT.

CDR3 bases: TGTGCCAGCAGCTTTGGACTAGTTGACTCCTACGAGCAGTACTTC. Amino acids: CASSFGLVDSYEQYF. This chain uses TRBV11-2 with TRBJ2-7; 7 bases are shared with TRBD2. With V trimmed by 3 bases and J by 0 bases, 5 bases remained unmatched. The length of the CDR3 is 15 residues. Germline CDR1 SGHAT, CDR2 FQNNGV.

CDR3 sequence: CASSAQGGAFF. CDR3 DNA sequence: TGTGCCAGCTCAGCTCAGGGGGGAGCTTTCTTT. The chain couples TRBV18 to TRBJ1-1, with 7 bases lining up with TRBD1. With V trimmed by 5 bases and J by 10 bases, 4 bases remained unmatched. Germline V gives CDR1 KGHSH, CDR2 LQKENI. CDR3 length equals 11 residues.

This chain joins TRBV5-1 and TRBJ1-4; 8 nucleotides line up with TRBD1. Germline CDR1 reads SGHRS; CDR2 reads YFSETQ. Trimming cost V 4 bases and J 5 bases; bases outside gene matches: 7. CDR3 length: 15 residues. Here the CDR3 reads CASSTGQGVNEKLFF. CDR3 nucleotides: TGCGCCAGCAGCACCGGACAGGGCGTGAATGAAAAACTGTTTTTT.

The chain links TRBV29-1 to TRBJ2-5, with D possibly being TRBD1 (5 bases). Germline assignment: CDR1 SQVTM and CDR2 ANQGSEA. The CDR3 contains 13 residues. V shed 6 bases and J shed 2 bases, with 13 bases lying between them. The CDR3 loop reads CSVDGQGQETQYF. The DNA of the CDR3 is TGCAGCGTCGACGGTCAGGGACAAGAGACCCAGTACTTC.

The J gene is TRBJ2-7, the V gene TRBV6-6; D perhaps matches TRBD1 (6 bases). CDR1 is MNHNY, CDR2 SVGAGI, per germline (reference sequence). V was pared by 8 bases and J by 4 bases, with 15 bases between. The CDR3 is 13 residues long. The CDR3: CASRGTGRYEQYF. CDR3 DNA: TGTGCCAGCCGCGGAACAGGGCGGTACGAGCAGTACTTC.

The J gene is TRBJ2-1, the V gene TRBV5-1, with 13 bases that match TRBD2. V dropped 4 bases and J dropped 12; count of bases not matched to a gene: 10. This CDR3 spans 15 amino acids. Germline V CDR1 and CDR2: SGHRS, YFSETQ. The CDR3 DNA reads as TGCGCCAGCAGCGGAGGACTAGCGGGGGTTCTTGCGCAGTTCTTC. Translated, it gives CASSGGLAGVLAQFF. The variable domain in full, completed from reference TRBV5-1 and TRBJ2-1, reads KAGVTQTPRYLIKTRGQQVTLSCSPISGHRSVSWYQQTPGQGLQFLFEYFSETQRNKGNFPGRFSGRQFSNSRSEMNVSTLELGDSALYLCASSGGLAGVLAQFFGPGTRLTVL.

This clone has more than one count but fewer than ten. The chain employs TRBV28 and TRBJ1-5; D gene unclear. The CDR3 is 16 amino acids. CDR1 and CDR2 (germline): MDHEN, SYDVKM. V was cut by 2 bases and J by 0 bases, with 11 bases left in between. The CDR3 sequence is CASSLPGRHSNQPQHF. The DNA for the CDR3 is TGTGCCAGCAGTTTACCCGGACGCCATAGCAATCAGCCCCAGCATTTT.

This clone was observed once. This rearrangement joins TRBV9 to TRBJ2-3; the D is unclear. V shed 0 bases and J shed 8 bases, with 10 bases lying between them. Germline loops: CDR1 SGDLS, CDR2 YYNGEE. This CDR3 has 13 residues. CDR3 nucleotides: TGTGCCAGCAGCGTAGCCAGTTTGGCTACGCAGTATTTT. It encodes CASSVASLATQYF.

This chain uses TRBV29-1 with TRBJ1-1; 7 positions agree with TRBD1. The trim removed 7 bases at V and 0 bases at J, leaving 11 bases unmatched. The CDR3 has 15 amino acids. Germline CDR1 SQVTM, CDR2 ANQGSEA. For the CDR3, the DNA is TGCAGCGGAACAGGGGTGGGCAAAATGAACACTGAAGCTTTCTTT. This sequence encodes CSGTGVGKMNTEAFF. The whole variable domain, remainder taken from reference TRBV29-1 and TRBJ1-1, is SAVISQKPSRDICQRGTSLTIQCQVDSQVTMMFWYRQQPGQSLTLIATANQGSEATYESGFVIDKFPISRPNLTFSTLTVSNMSPEDSSIYLCSGTGVGKMNTEAFFGQGTRLTVV.

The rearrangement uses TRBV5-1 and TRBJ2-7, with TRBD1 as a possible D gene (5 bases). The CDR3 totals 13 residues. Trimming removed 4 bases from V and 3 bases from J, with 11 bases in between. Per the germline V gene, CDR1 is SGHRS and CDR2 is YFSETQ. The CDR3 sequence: CASSPTVNYEQYF. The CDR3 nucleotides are TGCGCCAGCAGCCCGACAGTGAACTACGAGCAGTACTTC.

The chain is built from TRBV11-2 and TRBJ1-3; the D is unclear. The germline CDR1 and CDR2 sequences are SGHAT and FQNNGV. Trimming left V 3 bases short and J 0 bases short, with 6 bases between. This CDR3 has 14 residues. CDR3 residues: CASSFTSSGNTIYF. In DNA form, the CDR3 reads TGTGCCAGCAGCTTTACCAGCTCTGGAAACACCATATATTTT.

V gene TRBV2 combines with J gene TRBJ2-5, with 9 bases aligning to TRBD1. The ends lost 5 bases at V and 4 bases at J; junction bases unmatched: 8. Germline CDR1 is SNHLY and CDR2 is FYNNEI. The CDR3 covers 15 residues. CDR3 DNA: TGTGCCAGCAGTCCTTTACAGGGGGCTGGAGAGACCCAGTACTTC. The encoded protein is CASSPLQGAGETQYF.

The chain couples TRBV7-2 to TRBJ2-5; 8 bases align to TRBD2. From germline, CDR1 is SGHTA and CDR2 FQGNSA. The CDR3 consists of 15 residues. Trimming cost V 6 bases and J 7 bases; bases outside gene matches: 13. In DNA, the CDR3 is TGTGCCAGCAGTAGCGGGGCGGACCTCAGGGGGACCCAGTACTTC. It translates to CASSSGADLRGTQYF.

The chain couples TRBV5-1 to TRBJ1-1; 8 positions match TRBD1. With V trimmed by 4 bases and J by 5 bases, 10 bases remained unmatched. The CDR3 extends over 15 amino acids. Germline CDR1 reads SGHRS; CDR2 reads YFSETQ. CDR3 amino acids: CASSDVRTGQTEAFF. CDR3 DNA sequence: TGCGCCAGCAGCGACGTGCGGACAGGGCAGACTGAAGCTTTCTTT.

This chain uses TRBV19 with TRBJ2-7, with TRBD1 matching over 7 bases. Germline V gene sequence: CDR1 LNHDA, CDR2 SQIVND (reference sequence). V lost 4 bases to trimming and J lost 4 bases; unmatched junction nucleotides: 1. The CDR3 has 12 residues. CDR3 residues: CASSTQGYEQYF. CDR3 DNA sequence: TGTGCCAGTAGTACACAGGGGTACGAGCAGTACTTC. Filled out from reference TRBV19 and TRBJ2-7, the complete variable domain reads DGGITQSPKYLFRKEGQNVTLSCEQNLNHDAMYWYRQDPGQGLRLIYYSQIVNDFQKGDIAEGYSVSREKKESFPLTVTSAQKNPTAFYLCASSTQGYEQYFGPGTRLTVT.

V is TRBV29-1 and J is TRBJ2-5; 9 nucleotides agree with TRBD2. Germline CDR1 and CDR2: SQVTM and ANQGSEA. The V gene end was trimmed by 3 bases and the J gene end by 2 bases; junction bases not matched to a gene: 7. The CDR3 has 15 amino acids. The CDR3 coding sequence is TGCAGCGTTGAGGGCGAAACTAGCGGGCAAGAGACCCAGTACTTC. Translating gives CSVEGETSGQETQYF.

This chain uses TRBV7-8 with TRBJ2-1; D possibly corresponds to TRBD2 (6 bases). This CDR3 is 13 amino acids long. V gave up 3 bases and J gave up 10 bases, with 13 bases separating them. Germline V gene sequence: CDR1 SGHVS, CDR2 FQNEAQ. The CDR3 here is CASSFRGSGEQFF. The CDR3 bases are TGTGCCAGCAGCTTTCGGGGGTCAGGGGAGCAGTTCTTC.

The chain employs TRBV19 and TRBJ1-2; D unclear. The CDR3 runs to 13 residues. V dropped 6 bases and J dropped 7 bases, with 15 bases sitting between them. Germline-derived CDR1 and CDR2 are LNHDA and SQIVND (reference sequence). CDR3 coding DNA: TGTGCCAGTAGCCCCTGGGAGGCCGGTGGCTACACCTTC. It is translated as CASSPWEAGGYTF.

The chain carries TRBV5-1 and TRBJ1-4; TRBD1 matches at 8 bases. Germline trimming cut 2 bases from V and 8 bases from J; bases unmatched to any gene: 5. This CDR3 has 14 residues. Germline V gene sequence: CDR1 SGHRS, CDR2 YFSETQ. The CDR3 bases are TGCGCCAGCAGCTTAACAGGGGGGAACGAAAAACTGTTTTTT. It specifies CASSLTGGNEKLFF.

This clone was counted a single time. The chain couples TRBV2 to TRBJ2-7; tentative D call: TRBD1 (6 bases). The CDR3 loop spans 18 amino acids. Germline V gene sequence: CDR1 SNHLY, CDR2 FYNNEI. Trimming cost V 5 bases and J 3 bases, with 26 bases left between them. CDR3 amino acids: CASSKGTLPGGGFYEQYF. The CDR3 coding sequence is TGTGCCAGCAGTAAGGGGACACTCCCGGGCGGCGGCTTCTACGAGCAGTACTTC.